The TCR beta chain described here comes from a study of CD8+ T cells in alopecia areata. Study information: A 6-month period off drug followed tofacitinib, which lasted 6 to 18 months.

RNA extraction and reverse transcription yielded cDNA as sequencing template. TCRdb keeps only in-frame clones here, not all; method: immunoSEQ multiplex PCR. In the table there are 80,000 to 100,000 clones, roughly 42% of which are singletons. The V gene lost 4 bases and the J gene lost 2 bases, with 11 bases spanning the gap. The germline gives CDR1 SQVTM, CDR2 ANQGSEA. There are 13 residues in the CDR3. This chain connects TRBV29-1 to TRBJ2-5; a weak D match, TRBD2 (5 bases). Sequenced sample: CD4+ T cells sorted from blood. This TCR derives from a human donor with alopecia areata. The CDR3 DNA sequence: TGCAGCGTTGCCCCACCGGGACAAGAGACCCAGTACTTC. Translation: CSVAPPGQETQYF.